This section outlines one T cell receptor (beta chain) sequence together with its context. The germline gives CDR1 MNHEY, CDR2 SVGAGI. The CDR3 covers 12 residues. Trimming shortened V by 2 bases and J by 6 bases, and 8 bases separated the two germline ends. TCRdb's copy holds only in-frame clones and misses some; the assay was immunoSEQ multiplex PCR. The sample holds some 100,000 clones, under 90% seen once. Time point described: baseline, week 1 (first vaccination visit). Treatment specified: pre-vaccination baseline after standard-of-care therapy. This specimen belongs to a study of a mutant IDH1 vaccine in newly diagnosed glioma. In the study overall: Before enrollment, patients got radiotherapy alone, temozolomide alone, or mostly the combination.

Source: PBMCs, taken from a glioma patient treated with radiotherapy, temozolomide or both. This TCR derives from a woman in her forties or fifties with glioma. V usage is TRBV6-5 and J usage is TRBJ2-7; the D is unclear. The CDR3 DNA reads as TGTGCCAGCAGTTACCAAGGTAGCGAGCAGTACTTC. This codes for CASSYQGSEQYF.